These T cell receptor beta chains were read from a single sample in a study of cytomegalovirus exposure and HLA in healthy donors. Generated by immunoSEQ multiplex PCR, the TCRdb table keeps only in-frame clones and is missing some. The table has approximately 140,000 clones, approximately 80% seen once. Sequenced: PBMCs. The receptors come from a woman between 50 and 59 years old in good health and CMV-seropositive. Both conserved end residues are part of each CDR3. The D gene is left open where the match is weak. The listing skips clone size in some rows; elsewhere it reads once, few, many or a size class.

abundance,v_gene,d_gene,j_gene,CDR3nt,CDR3aa
-,TRBV2,-,TRBJ2-5,TGTGCCAGCACCAGCGGAGAGACCCAGTACTTC,CASTSGETQYF
-,TRBV10-3,-,TRBJ2-7,TGTGCCATCGGCTTAGGGGTCGACTACGAGCAGTACTTC,CAIGLGVDYEQYF
-,TRBV2,-,TRBJ2-3,TGTGCCAGCAGCGAAGGACTTCCCACAGATACGCAGTATTTT,CASSEGLPTDTQYF
once,TRBV28,-,TRBJ1-2,TGTGCCAGCAGCGTTCAGAGGGCCGGCTACACCTTC,CASSVQRAGYTF
-,TRBV5-1,-,TRBJ1-6,TGCGCCAGCCGGGGTTCCGGGGGGAGCTCCTATAATTCACCCCTCCACTTT,CASRGSGGSSYNSPLHF
-,TRBV7-3,-,TRBJ2-7,TGTGCCAGCAGCGAAGGGGGGGGGAACGAGCAGTACTTC,CASSEGGGNEQYF
-,TRBV18,-,TRBJ2-7,TGTGCCAGCTCACCGACCAGGGAAGACGAGCAGTACTTC,CASSPTREDEQYF
-,TRBV23-1,-,TRBJ2-6,TGCGCCAGCCCTCAAGGGCAGGGGCAAGGGGATGGCTCTGGGGCCAACGTCCTGACTTTC,CASPQGQGQGDGSGANVLTF
-,TRBV5-4,-,TRBJ2-1,TGTGCCAGCAGCCCCCCGGGACAAAACAATGAGCAGTTCTTC,CASSPPGQNNEQFF
once,TRBV29-1,TRBD2,TRBJ2-3,TGCAGCGTTACACTAGCGGGGGCGAGCACAGATACGCAGTATTTT,CSVTLAGASTDTQYF
-,TRBV7-8,-,TRBJ2-6,TGTGCCAGCAGTTCTCACAGGGTCATAACAGCTCCTGAGGCCAACGTCCTGACTTTC,CASSSHRVITAPEANVLTF
-,TRBV7-6,-,TRBJ1-1,TGTGCCAGCAGTGCAGGAGGGAACACTGAAGCTTTCTTT,CASSAGGNTEAFF
-,TRBV29-1,TRBD1,TRBJ2-7,TGCAGCGGGGGACAGGGGGCTGAATACGAGCAGTACTTC,CSGGQGAEYEQYF
-,TRBV5-8,-,TRBJ1-1,TGTGCCAGCACCTGCCTCCACAGGGACGGAGTGAACACTGAAGCTTTCTTT,CASTCLHRDGVNTEAFF